This T cell receptor (beta chain) was retrieved from a study of molecular identifiers for immune sequencing clone quantification. Trimming took off 5 bases at V and 3 bases at J, with 11 bases between the two ends. Looked up from germline, CDR1 is SEHNR and CDR2 is FQNEAQ (reference sequence). CDR3 length: 13 residues. TCRdb ran MiXCR on the PCR reads and lists one entry per CDR3 protein. The sample comprises about 510,000 distinct CDR3 sequences, about a fifth of which are singletons, and 0.65% to 0.95% rests with the top ten. The source material was naive CD8+ T cells from blood, with Jurkat cell RNA spiked in. The subset: FACS-sorted CD8+CD4-CCR7+CD45RA+ naive T cells. This TCR was sampled from a human donor in good health. Some libraries in this study had Jurkat cell RNA spiked in. V usage is TRBV7-9 and J usage is TRBJ2-7; tentatively, D is TRBD2 (5 bases). The DNA of the CDR3 is TGTGCCAGCAGCCCGGCCGAGGGCTACGAGCAGTACTTC. It codes for CASSPAEGYEQYF.